One sample yielded the 15 T cell receptor beta chains listed below, sequenced in a study of low-dose radiotherapy and immunotherapy resistance in tumors. This sample's time point: after trial treatment. Stated treatment: LDRT plus nivolumab, ipilimumab, low-dose cyclophosphamide and aspirin (RACIN trial). First-strand cDNA relied on TRAV- and TRBV-specific primers spanning alpha and beta chains. TCRs underwent 15 to 25 PCR cycles of amplification with a constant-region primer and V-primer adapter. TCRdb used MiXCR to reprocess the reads, holding one entry per CDR3 protein. The sample has around 58,000 distinct CDR3 sequences, around 23% seen once; the top ten hold 6.5% to 7%. The sequenced sample was PBMCs, obtained after low-dose radiotherapy plus immunotherapy. These receptors were obtained from a male donor with prostate cancer.

This clonotype appeared many times. The J gene is TRBJ2-1, the V gene TRBV20-1, with 14 bases fitting TRBD2. Germline lookup yields CDR1 DFQATT and CDR2 SNEGSKA (reference sequence). V was clipped by 1 base and J by 8 bases; unmatched bases: 10. The length of the CDR3 is 17 residues. CDR3 amino acids: CSARGEPGTSGGDEQFF. As DNA, the CDR3 is TGCAGTGCTAGAGGAGAGCCCGGGACTAGCGGGGGTGATGAGCAGTTCTTC.

This clonotype has ten or more counts. The J gene is TRBJ1-2, the V gene TRBV11-2, with D possibly matching TRBD1 (5 bases). CDR3 length equals 14 residues. CDR1 and CDR2 from the germline V gene are SGHAT and FQNNGV. Trimming stripped 1 base from V and 8 bases from J, with 14 bases between. DNA of the CDR3: TGTGCCAGCAGCTTAGGGGAGGGACCGGGGGGCTACACCTTC. It is translated as CASSLGEGPGGYTF.

This chain joins TRBV24-1 and TRBJ2-2, with 9 positions matching TRBD2. V was clipped by 1 base and J by 10 bases; unmatched bases: 9. CDR3 length: 16 amino acids. Germline V lookup: CDR1 KGHDR, CDR2 SFDVKD. Here the CDR3 reads CATSDLTASGNVELFF. In DNA form, the CDR3 reads TGTGCCACCAGTGATTTAACGGCTAGCGGGAACGTGGAGCTGTTTTTT.

Turning to this clonotype: This sequence is one base from a far larger clone and is likely a read error. The CDR3 nucleotides are TGTGCCAGCAGCTTGGCGGTCTTGGGCGGGTTCTACGAGCAGTTCTTC. Translating gives CASSLAVLGGFYEQFF. This chain uses TRBV5-5 with TRBJ2-1; D is perhaps TRBD2 (5 bases). Germline loops: CDR1 SGHKS, CDR2 YYEKEE (reference sequence). V was shortened by 0 bases and J by 10 bases, with 20 bases between the two germline ends. The CDR3 has 16 amino acids.

This clonotype showed up many times. The chain combines TRBV5-1 with TRBJ1-6, with D possibly TRBD1 on 6 matching bases. This CDR3 contains 12 residues. Germline CDR1 SGHRS, CDR2 YFSETQ. V lost 5 bases and J lost 13, with 13 bases in between. DNA for the CDR3: TGCGCCAGCAGGGACAGTTTGGATCCCCTCCACTTT. It encodes CASRDSLDPLHF.

This clonotype was detected only once. This likely reflects a read error, since a far larger clone is one base away. The chain uses TRBV7-6 and TRBJ2-7; no firm D call. The CDR3 sequence is 15 residues long. V lost 5 bases to trimming and J lost 7 bases, with 21 bases between them. From germline, CDR1 is SGHVS and CDR2 FNYEAQ. The CDR3 loop is CASSAAPEIVGEQYF. As DNA, the CDR3 is TGTGCCAGCAGCGCAGCCCCCGAAATAGTGGGTGAGCAGTACTTC.

In the case of this clonotype: No DNA is shown, since the ends of the CDR3 on it are uncertain; the CDR3 is the one TCRdb lists. This chain joins TRBV24-1 and TRBJ2-2; no DNA check was done on the table's D call, TRBD1. CDR1 is KGHDR, CDR2 SFDVKD, per germline. The CDR3 comprises 14 residues, both ends counted. CDR3 amino acids: CCAVANTGELFFFF.

This clonotype was counted only a few times. The chain is built from TRBV5-5 and TRBJ2-7, with 8 bases fitting TRBD2. CDR3 length: 18 residues. V shed 4 bases and J 6 bases; nucleotides not matched to a gene: 21. CDR1 is SGHKS and CDR2 is YYEKEE in the germline V gene (reference sequence). The CDR3 sequence is CASSSRGLAVGGRSEQYF. Written as DNA, the CDR3 is TGTGCCAGCAGCAGTCGTGGACTAGCAGTCGGGGGCCGGAGCGAGCAGTACTTC.

This clonotype was seen repeatedly, ten times or more. V and J are TRBV27 and TRBJ2-6; D ambiguous. Trimming removed 0 bases at V and 0 bases at J, with 9 bases between. The CDR3 loop spans 17 amino acids. Per germline, CDR1 MNHEY and CDR2 SMNVEV (reference sequence). Written as DNA, the CDR3 is TGTGCCAGCAGTTTATCGATACTCGGCTCTGGGGCCAACGTCCTGACTTTC. This gives the protein CASSLSILGSGANVLTF. The full variable domain, rest sourced from reference TRBV27 and TRBJ2-6, is EAQVTQNPRYLITVTGKKLTVTCSQNMNHEYMSWYRQDPGLGLRQIYYSMNVEVTDKGDVPEGYKVSRKEKRNFPLILESPSPNQTSLYFCASSLSILGSGANVLTFGAGSRLTVL.

This clonotype showed up many times. J is TRBJ2-7 and V is TRBV7-2; either TRBD1 or TRBD2 may supply D (6 bases each). The V gene lost 5 bases and the J gene lost 5 bases, with 16 bases spanning the gap. The germline V gene encodes CDR1 SGHTA and CDR2 FQGNSA. This CDR3 is built from 14 residues. The CDR3 spells CASSKKRGAHEQYF. Here the CDR3 DNA reads TGTGCCAGCAGCAAGAAGAGGGGGGCCCACGAGCAGTACTTC.

The table lists this clonotype with many counts. This chain joins TRBV24-1 and TRBJ2-1, with 12 bases aligning to TRBD2. The V segment lost 4 bases and the J segment 7 bases; nucleotides outside the gene matches: 7. CDR1 and CDR2 (germline): KGHDR, SFDVKD. The CDR3 extends over 16 amino acids. The CDR3 region has the DNA TGTGCCACCAGTGACCCTAGCGGGGGGGCCGGGAATGAGCAGTTCTTC. It is translated as CATSDPSGGAGNEQFF.

This clonotype was observed at least ten times. The CDR3 DNA sequence: TGTGCCAGCAGTTTCGGGGACAAACTCTCTGGGGCCAACGTCCTGACTTTC. It specifies CASSFGDKLSGANVLTF. The genes are TRBV27 and TRBJ2-6; a possible D gene is TRBD1 (6 bases). The V end lost 3 bases, the J end lost 0 bases, and 12 bases lay between the germline ends. The CDR3 extends over 17 amino acids. CDR1 and CDR2 from the germline V gene are MNHEY and SMNVEV (reference sequence).

The chain carries TRBV19 and TRBJ1-1; 8 positions agree with TRBD1. Germline values: CDR1 LNHDA, CDR2 SQIVND (reference sequence). The CDR3 sequence is 17 residues long. Losses at the gene ends were 5 bases for V and 6 bases for J; bases not matched to a gene: 17. The DNA of the CDR3 is TGTGCCAGTAGTCACCTCCGGGGGGCAGGGGGCGACTCTGAAGCTTTCTTT. Translating it yields CASSHLRGAGGDSEAFF.

The CDR3 DNA sequence: TGTGCCAGCAGTCGCTCGGGACCAAAGAGGGAAAAACTGTTTTTT. Its protein is CASSRSGPKREKLFF. The J gene is TRBJ1-4, the V gene TRBV6-8; D possibly corresponds to TRBD1 (5 bases). CDR3 length: 15 residues. The V gene's germline CDR1 is MNHGY and CDR2 SAAAGT. The V end was cut by 5 bases, the J end by 8 bases, with 18 bases between.

This clonotype occurred many times. The gene calls are TRBV7-9 and TRBJ2-7, with 10 bases identical to TRBD1. The germline CDR1 and CDR2 sequences are SEHNR and FQNEAQ (reference sequence). J gave up 4 bases and V 5 bases, and 8 bases lay outside the gene matches. The CDR3 has 15 amino acids. The CDR3 is CASSPPTGGQYEQYF. The CDR3 DNA reads as TGTGCCAGCAGCCCTCCGACAGGGGGCCAGTACGAGCAGTACTTC.